These 10 T cell receptor beta chains were all obtained from the same sample, sequenced in a study of a mutant IDH1 vaccine in newly diagnosed glioma. Some clones are missing from TCRdb's copy, which holds only in-frame ones; the method was immunoSEQ multiplex PCR. Among about 92,000 clones listed, roughly 77% were seen once. Documented time point: baseline, week 1 (first vaccination visit). Treatment: pre-vaccination baseline after standard-of-care therapy. The source was PBMCs, collected from a glioma patient treated with radiotherapy, temozolomide or both. The origin of the receptors is a man in his forties with glioma.

The genes are TRBV10-3 and TRBJ2-7; maybe TRBD1 (6 bases). The V gene lost 11 bases and the J gene lost 0 bases, with 14 bases spanning the gap. CDR3 length: 13 amino acids. CDR1 ENHRY and CDR2 SYGVKD come from the germline V gene. CDR3 sequence reads: CAARQAGSYEQYF. In DNA form, the CDR3 reads TGTGCCGCCCGACAGGCCGGCTCCTACGAGCAGTACTTC.

This chain links TRBV28 with TRBJ2-1; 11 bases fit TRBD2. V lost 2 bases and J lost 9; bases outside the gene matches: 6. The CDR3 contains 15 residues. Looked up from germline, CDR1 is MDHEN and CDR2 is SYDVKM. The CDR3 spells CASSLGSGRESEQFF. The CDR3, as DNA: TGTGCCAGCAGTTTAGGTAGCGGGAGGGAGAGTGAGCAGTTCTTC.

In this sample, this clone turned up once. The gene calls are TRBV9 and TRBJ2-1; TRBD1 agrees at 10 bases. There are 15 residues in the CDR3. CDR1 SGDLS and CDR2 YYNGEE come from the germline V gene. V was pared by 0 bases and J by 10 bases, with 7 bases of the junction left unmatched. In nucleotides, the CDR3 is TGTGCCAGCAGCGTAGATGGGGACAGGGGAAACGAGCAGTTCTTC. Translation gives CASSVDGDRGNEQFF.

There are a few counts of this clone. This CDR3 is CAWSFGQLNQPQHF. Here the CDR3 DNA reads TGTGCCTGGAGTTTCGGACAGCTCAATCAGCCCCAGCATTTT. V usage is TRBV30 and J usage is TRBJ1-5; TRBD1 is a possible D gene (6 bases). Germline V gene lookup returns CDR1 GTSNPN and CDR2 SVGIG (reference sequence). CDR3 length: 14 residues. V lost 2 bases, J lost 3 bases, and 11 bases lay in between.

The chain employs TRBV29-1 and TRBJ2-3, with D hard to call. V lost 2 bases and J lost 4, with 4 bases in between. The CDR3 has 11 amino acids. The germline gives CDR1 SQVTM, CDR2 ANQGSEA. The CDR3 sequence: CSVEPADTQYF. For the CDR3, the DNA is TGCAGCGTTGAACCCGCAGATACGCAGTATTTT.

This chain joins TRBV30 and TRBJ1-1, with TRBD1 as a possible D gene (6 bases). The V gene lost 1 base and the J gene lost 3 bases, with 15 bases spanning the gap. The CDR3 covers 15 residues. Germline V gives CDR1 GTSNPN, CDR2 SVGIG (reference sequence). The CDR3 region is CAWSAGAWGYTEAFF. CDR3 nucleotide sequence: TGTGCCTGGAGTGCGGGGGCTTGGGGCTACACTGAAGCTTTCTTT.

This clone was detected once. The chain uses TRBV27 and TRBJ2-6, with 7 bases aligning to TRBD1. The CDR3 is 17 residues long. CDR1 and CDR2 (germline): MNHEY, SMNVEV (reference sequence). V gave up 5 bases and J gave up 2 bases; unmatched junction bases: 9. This CDR3 reads CASSQYRDRAGANVLTF. The CDR3 nucleotides are TGTGCCAGCAGTCAATACCGGGACAGAGCTGGGGCCAACGTCCTGACTTTC.

This chain links TRBV6-1 with TRBJ2-7; 11 positions agree with TRBD1. In germline, CDR1 is MNHNS, CDR2 SASEGT. The CDR3 sequence is 17 residues long. Trimming cost V 4 bases and J 0 bases; bases outside gene matches: 8. For the CDR3, the DNA is TGTGCCAGCAGTGGGGACAGGGGGTCGGAACCCTCCTACGAGCAGTACTTC. Protein product: CASSGDRGSEPSYEQYF.

The chain joins TRBV7-9 to TRBJ2-7; D gene ambiguous. From germline, CDR1 is SEHNR and CDR2 FQNEAQ (reference sequence). V dropped 7 bases and J dropped 3 bases, with 7 bases sitting between them. The CDR3 contains 11 residues. The CDR3 nucleotides read TGTGCCAGCACTGCAGGCTACGAGCAGTACTTC. As protein: CASTAGYEQYF.

In this sample, this clone turned up many times. The chain joins TRBV20-1 to TRBJ1-4; D is ambiguous. The germline gives CDR1 DFQATT, CDR2 SNEGSKA (reference sequence). The CDR3 runs to 11 residues. V shed 4 bases and J shed 5 bases, with 5 bases lying between them. The CDR3 loop is CSATLNEKLFF. The CDR3 region has the DNA TGCAGTGCTACCCTAAATGAAAAACTGTTTTTT.